This TCR beta chain was sequenced during a study of shared clonotypes between healthy human individuals. Study background: Those who served as donors were a couple of women and a few men between the ages of 18 and 49. Broader study findings: Read depth was anticipated to influence clonotype sharing among donors.

Unsorted PBMC DNA went through sequencing on ten immunoSEQ deep assay plates. Sequencing was performed with immunoSEQ multiplex PCR; in TCRdb, only in-frame clones are kept and a portion is missing. The sample gives some 530,000 clones, more than 75% of which show up once; 12% is in the top ten. For this clone: Its target is unknown.

The CDR3 sequence is 15 residues long. Germline V gene lookup returns CDR1 SGHDN and CDR2 FVKESK. The V end was cut by 2 bases, the J end by 0 bases, with 11 bases between. The healthy adult donors were HIV-negative and reported no recent acute infections or vaccinations. J is TRBJ2-7 and V is TRBV14; D is possibly TRBD1 (6 bases). The source of this sequence is a woman aged 35 to 49 in good health. Some clones in this sample may be carry-over from other donors' samples. The sequenced material came from PBMCs. Written as DNA, the CDR3 is TGTGCCAGCAGCCAACTCTGGGACAACTCCTACGAGCAGTACTTC. Translation: CASSQLWDNSYEQYF.